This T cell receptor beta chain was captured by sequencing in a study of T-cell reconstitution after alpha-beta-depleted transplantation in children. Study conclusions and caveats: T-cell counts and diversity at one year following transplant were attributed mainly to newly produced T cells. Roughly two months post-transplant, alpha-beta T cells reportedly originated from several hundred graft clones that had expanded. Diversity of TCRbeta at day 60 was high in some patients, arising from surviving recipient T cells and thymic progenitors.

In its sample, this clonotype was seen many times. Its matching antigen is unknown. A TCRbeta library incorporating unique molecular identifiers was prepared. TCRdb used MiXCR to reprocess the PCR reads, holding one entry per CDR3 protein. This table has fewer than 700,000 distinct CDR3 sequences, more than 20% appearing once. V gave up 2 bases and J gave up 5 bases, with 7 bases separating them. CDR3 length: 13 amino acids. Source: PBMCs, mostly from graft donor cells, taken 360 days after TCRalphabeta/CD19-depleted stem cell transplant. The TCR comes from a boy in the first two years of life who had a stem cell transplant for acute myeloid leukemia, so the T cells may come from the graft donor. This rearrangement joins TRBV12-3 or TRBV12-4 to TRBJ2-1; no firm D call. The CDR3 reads CASSLRRDNEQFF. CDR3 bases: TGTGCCAGCAGTTTACGACGGGACAATGAGCAGTTCTTC.